This T cell receptor beta chain was observed in a study of blood T cell repertoires in COVID-19. Study context: Researchers got acute and convalescent COVID-19 samples from the United States, Italy and Spain.

Original methodology: Amplified reference gene primers provided the basis for estimating nucleated cell counts. Here immunoSEQ multiplex PCR was the method, and the copy in TCRdb shows in-frame clones only, minus some. V and J calls and clone size follow that table, whereas D and trimming were derived from the DNA. Of about 170,000 clones listed, approximately 84% are singletons. Germline loops: CDR1 LNHDA, CDR2 SQIVND (reference sequence). The length of the CDR3 is 16 residues. The junction had 6 bases not matched to a gene; V was cut back by 2 bases and J by 6 bases. The sample consisted of peripheral blood. V gene TRBV19 combines with J gene TRBJ2-1, with 11 bases that match TRBD2. The sequence came from a woman at least 80 years old with acute or convalescent COVID-19. The CDR3 here is CASSIHSGRASNEQFF. CDR3 coding DNA: TGTGCCAGTAGTATACATAGCGGGAGGGCCTCCAATGAGCAGTTCTTC.